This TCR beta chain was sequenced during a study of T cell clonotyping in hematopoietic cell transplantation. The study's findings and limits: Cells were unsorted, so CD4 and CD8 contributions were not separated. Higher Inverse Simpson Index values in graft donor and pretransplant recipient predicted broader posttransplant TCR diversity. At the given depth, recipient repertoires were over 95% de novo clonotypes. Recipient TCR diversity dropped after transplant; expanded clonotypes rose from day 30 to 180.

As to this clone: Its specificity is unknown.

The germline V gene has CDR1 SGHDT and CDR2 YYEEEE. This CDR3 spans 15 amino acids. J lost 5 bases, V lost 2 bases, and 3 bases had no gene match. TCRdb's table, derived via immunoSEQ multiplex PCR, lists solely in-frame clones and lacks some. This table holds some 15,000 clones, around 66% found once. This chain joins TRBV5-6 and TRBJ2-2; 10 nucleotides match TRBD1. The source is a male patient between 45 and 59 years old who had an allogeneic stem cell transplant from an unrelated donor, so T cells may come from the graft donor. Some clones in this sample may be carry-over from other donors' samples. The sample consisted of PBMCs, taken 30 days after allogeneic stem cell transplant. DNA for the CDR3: TGTGCCAGCAGCTTCTGGGGACAGGGGACCGGGGAGCTGTTTTTT. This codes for CASSFWGQGTGELFF.